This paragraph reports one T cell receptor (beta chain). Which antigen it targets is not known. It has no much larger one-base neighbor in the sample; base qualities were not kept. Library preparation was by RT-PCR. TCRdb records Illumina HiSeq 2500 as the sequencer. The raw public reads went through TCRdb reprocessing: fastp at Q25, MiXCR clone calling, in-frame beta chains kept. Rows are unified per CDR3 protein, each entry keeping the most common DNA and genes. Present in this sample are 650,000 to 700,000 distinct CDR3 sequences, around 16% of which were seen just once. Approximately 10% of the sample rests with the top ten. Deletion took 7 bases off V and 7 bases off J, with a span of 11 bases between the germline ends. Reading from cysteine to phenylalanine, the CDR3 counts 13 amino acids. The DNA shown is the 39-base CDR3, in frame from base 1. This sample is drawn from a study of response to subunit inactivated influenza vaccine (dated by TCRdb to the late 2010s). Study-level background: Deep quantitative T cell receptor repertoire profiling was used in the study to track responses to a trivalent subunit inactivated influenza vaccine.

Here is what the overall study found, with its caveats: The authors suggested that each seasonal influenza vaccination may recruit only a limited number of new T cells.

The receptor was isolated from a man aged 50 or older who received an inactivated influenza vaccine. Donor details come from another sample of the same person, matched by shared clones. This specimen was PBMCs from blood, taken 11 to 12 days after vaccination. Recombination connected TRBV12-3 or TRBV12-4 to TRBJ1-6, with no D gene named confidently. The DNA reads TGTGCCAGCACCCCCGCCCCAAATTCACCCCTCCACTTT. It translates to CASTPAPNSPLHF.